This T cell receptor beta chain is drawn from a study of early T cells in non-severe SARS-CoV-2 infection. Study background: From unsorted whole blood, bulk RNA was sequenced, and the chains remained unpaired.

One entry per CDR3 protein, called by TCRdb with MiXCR from the 5' RACE reads. The sample carries about 64,000 distinct CDR3 sequences, around 20% recorded once. Trimming took off 0 bases at V and 1 base at J, with 6 bases between the two ends. Germline V gives CDR1 MGHRA, CDR2 YSYEKL. The CDR3 runs to 14 residues. Study-wide results and limits: Using VDJdb, the matching emphasized anti-spike CD8 responses while missing private and CD4 specificities.

This clonotype turned up a few times. What it recognizes is unknown. The rearrangement joins TRBV4-1 to TRBJ1-1; no clear D. The receptor's source is an adult who was a healthcare worker with PCR-confirmed SARS-CoV-2 infection or an uninfected control (not recorded which). Sequenced here: whole blood, sampled at baseline. CDR3 coding DNA: TGCGCCAGCAGCCAAGAGGACGGGAACACTGAAGCTTTCTTT. This translates into CASSQEDGNTEAFF.